This T cell receptor beta chain comes out of a study of cytomegalovirus exposure and HLA in healthy donors (dated by TCRdb to about 2017). Regarding the complete study: A later analysis indicated that the 130 or so validation repertoires were generated on the platform also employed for the 600 to 750 repertoires of the first cohort. A separate validation cohort of over a hundred different subjects was used in addition to the roughly 670-subject first cohort. To predict cytomegalovirus infection status, the study brought together high-throughput TCR immunosequencing, statistical association of individual TCRs with disease status, and machine learning. The study aimed to test whether cataloging public T cell receptors could reveal signatures of past pathogen exposure.

Taken from cysteine to phenylalanine, the CDR3 has 14 residues. The read is trimmed to its CDR3 DNA, 42 bases read in frame from base 1. According to the germline V gene, CDR1 reads SGHAT and CDR2 reads FQNNGV. The V and J ends are trimmed by 4 bases and 6 bases, leaving 14 bases between them. Donors formed part of the validation cohort, which comprised about 120 subjects and was distinct from the first cohort of some 700 subjects. The library was produced with the immunoSEQ multiplex PCR assay. The published analysis was carried out like this. A statistical classification framework was developed to diagnose cytomegalovirus status using the catalog of TCR beta chain sequences. As stored in TCRdb, this immuneACCESS dataset retains in-frame rearrangements with V and J assigned. A fraction of the clones does not appear; measured against another copy, unresolved V genes explain less than half of the discrepancy, and the remainder lacks a known reason. The V and J calls and clone size come from that table; D and trimming were worked out from the DNA. The sample has 200,000 or so clones on record, around 84% of them singletons. Roughly 7% of the sample goes to the ten largest clones.

The full study reports these points: Cytomegalovirus status was reported to be diagnosed by the classifier with high specificity and sensitivity in both the original and validation cohorts. The study listed 164 TCR beta chains as associated with cytomegalovirus. The authors suggested that the approach could potentially be extended to other disease states and immunological phenotypes. The validation cohort had no HLA typing available for a later analysis, so co-occurrence within that cohort was assessed over all 120 or so repertoires. Across donors, most TCR sequences were observed very rarely, whereas some public TCRs were present in many individuals. Of the cluster scores, roughly 95% were above 0 in a later analysis, which found that TCRs clustered in the first cohort also tended to co-occur in the 110 or so validation repertoires. Three of the identified cytomegalovirus-associated TCR beta chains were confirmed in vitro to be specific for cytomegalovirus antigens.

Remarks on this clone: There is no known antigen for this receptor. Base qualities are missing; no much larger clone stands one base away.

In this chain, TRBV11-2 is recombined with TRBJ2-3; tentative D gene TRBD2, with 6 bases matching. The sequencing input was PBMCs. This TCR was sampled from a man aged 18 to 35 in good health and CMV-seropositive. The DNA sequence is TGTGCCAGCAGCTCCTGGGGACTTCGGGATACGCAGTATTTT. Its product reads: CASSSWGLRDTQYF.